One sample yielded the 9 T cell receptor beta chains listed below, sequenced in a study of identical twins. TCRdb analysed the 5' RACE reads with MiXCR anew, one entry per CDR3 protein. Of under 250,000 distinct CDR3 sequences listed, around 10% are singletons. Sequencing used memory (CD45RO+) T cells sorted from blood. These TCRs come from a woman under 30 in good health.

This clonotype appeared once. V is TRBV20-1 and J is TRBJ1-2; no reliable D call. CDR3 size: 13 residues. Trimming removed 6 bases from V and 2 bases from J, with 13 bases in between. Germline V gene lookup returns CDR1 DFQATT and CDR2 SNEGSKA (reference sequence). The CDR3 DNA follows: TGCAGTGCGCACAACGACATAAACTATGGCTACACCTTC. Translating it yields CSAHNDINYGYTF.

The chain combines TRBV18 with TRBJ2-7; no clear D. The germline CDR1 and CDR2 sequences are KGHSH and LQKENI. Trimming shortened V by 6 bases and J by 1 base, and 19 bases separated the two germline ends. The length of the CDR3 is 16 residues. CDR3 protein: CASSHAVAASSYEQYF. DNA for the CDR3: TGTGCCAGCTCCCACGCGGTTGCGGCATCGTCCTACGAGCAGTACTTC. The variable domain in full, with the rest retrieved from reference TRBV18 and TRBJ2-7, is NAGVMQNPRHLVRRRGQEARLRCSPMKGHSHVYWYRQLPEEGLKFMVYLQKENIIDESGMPKERFSAEFPKEGPSILRIQQVVRGDSAAYFCASSHAVAASSYEQYFGPGTRLTVT.

The CDR3 bases are TGTGCCAGCAGATACCGGGACCTCCGTCACACTGAAGCTTTCTTT. Translated: CASRYRDLRHTEAFF. This chain links TRBV6-2 or TRBV6-3 with TRBJ1-1; tentatively, D is TRBD1 (5 bases). The CDR3 contains 15 residues. Germline CDR1 and CDR2: MNHEY and SVGEGT. V lost 6 bases and J lost 3, with 17 bases in between.

The genes are TRBV19 and TRBJ1-1, with D possibly matching TRBD1 (5 bases). Trimming took 0 bases from V and 6 from J, leaving 8 bases between them. The CDR3 is 13 amino acids. Per germline, CDR1 LNHDA and CDR2 SQIVND (reference sequence). CDR3 in amino acids: CASSIDRGAEAFF. CDR3 sequence (DNA): TGTGCCAGTAGTATAGATCGAGGGGCTGAAGCTTTCTTT. Full variable domain (missing parts from reference TRBV19 and TRBJ1-1): DGGITQSPKYLFRKEGQNVTLSCEQNLNHDAMYWYRQDPGQGLRLIYYSQIVNDFQKGDIAEGYSVSREKKESFPLTVTSAQKNPTAFYLCASSIDRGAEAFFGQGTRLTVV.

This clonotype appeared a few times. The chain couples TRBV27 to TRBJ2-5, with D possibly matching TRBD1 (5 bases). Looked up from germline, CDR1 is MNHEY and CDR2 is SMNVEV (reference sequence). The CDR3 is 16 amino acids. Trimming stripped 3 bases from V and 4 bases from J, with 18 bases between. The CDR3 spells CASSFGARARGETQYF. The CDR3 DNA reads as TGTGCCAGCAGTTTTGGGGCCAGGGCTAGAGGAGAGACCCAGTACTTC.

This sequence joins TRBV4-3 and TRBJ2-5; 7 bases map to TRBD1. The CDR3 length is 16 residues. V gave up 6 bases and J gave up 5 bases; unmatched junction bases: 15. Germline V CDR1 and CDR2: LGHNA, YSLEER. In DNA, the CDR3 is TGCGCCAGCAGTCACGGGCAAGGGACAGCAACCGAGACCCAGTACTTC. This translates into CASSHGQGTATETQYF.

The chain joins TRBV5-1 to TRBJ2-7, with D perhaps TRBD2 (6 bases). The germline V gene has CDR1 SGHRS and CDR2 YFSETQ. The V end was cut by 6 bases, the J end by 2 bases, with 12 bases between. The CDR3 consists of 13 residues. In DNA, the CDR3 is TGCGCCAGCAACTGGGACTTCGCCTACGAGCAGTACTTC. Its protein product is CASNWDFAYEQYF.

The sample holds a few counts of this clonotype. The chain is built from TRBV4-2 and TRBJ2-7, with 9 nucleotides matching TRBD1. CDR1 is LGHNA, CDR2 YNFKEQ, per germline. The V gene end was trimmed by 4 bases and the J gene end by 3 bases; junction bases not matched to a gene: 7. CDR3 size: 15 residues. This CDR3 is CASSPARDRVYEQYF. DNA for the CDR3: TGTGCCAGCAGCCCGGCCCGGGACAGGGTCTACGAGCAGTACTTC.

The chain recombines TRBV10-1 with TRBJ1-1; D not resolved. Trimming removed 3 bases from V and 1 base from J, with 9 bases in between. CDR1 and CDR2 (germline): WNHNN, SYGVQD (reference sequence). The CDR3 runs to 14 residues. As DNA, the CDR3 is TGCGCCAGCAGTGAAGTTCTCTGGAACACTGAAGCTTTCTTT. It codes for CASSEVLWNTEAFF.